Each of the 9 T cell receptor beta chains below was sequenced from the same sample in a study of memory CD4+ T cells and cytomegalovirus serostatus. Single viable CD3+CD4+CD8-CD45RO+ cells were sorted as the memory CD4+ T cells. Sequenced by immunoSEQ multiplex PCR; TCRdb stores in-frame clones only, minus some. The profile shows some 49,000 clones, roughly 78% of them singletons. Sequenced material: memory CD4+ T cells from blood. The receptor source for this set is an adult in good health and CMV-seronegative.

This chain uses TRBV4-3 with TRBJ1-2; 7 nucleotides match TRBD1. Unmatched junction bases numbered 9, after V lost 0 bases and J lost 8 bases. Germline CDR1 LGHNA, CDR2 YSLEER. This CDR3 contains 15 residues. CDR3 protein: CASSQERQGLRGYTF. The CDR3, as DNA: TGCGCCAGCAGCCAAGAGAGACAGGGTTTGCGGGGCTACACCTTC.

This CDR3 is CASSIGPGVADTQYF. CDR3 coding DNA: TGTGCCAGTAGTATAGGTCCCGGGGTGGCAGATACGCAGTATTTT. This chain joins TRBV19 and TRBJ2-3, with D possibly TRBD2 on 5 matching bases. Trimming took 1 base from V and 4 from J, leaving 12 bases between them. This CDR3 region has 15 residues. Germline loops: CDR1 LNHDA, CDR2 SQIVND (reference sequence).

V is TRBV19 and J is TRBJ2-3; either TRBD1 or TRBD2 may fit D (5 bases each). V was cut by 3 bases and J by 4 bases, with 14 bases left in between. The CDR3 consists of 15 residues. Germline V lookup: CDR1 LNHDA, CDR2 SQIVND (reference sequence). CDR3 bases: TGTGCCAGTAGTATTACGGGGCAGGGTGCAGATACGCAGTATTTT. Translating it yields CASSITGQGADTQYF. Filled out from reference TRBV19 and TRBJ2-3, the complete variable domain reads DGGITQSPKYLFRKEGQNVTLSCEQNLNHDAMYWYRQDPGQGLRLIYYSQIVNDFQKGDIAEGYSVSREKKESFPLTVTSAQKNPTAFYLCASSITGQGADTQYFGPGTRLTVL.

The chain recombines TRBV20-1 with TRBJ2-1; D unresolved. Germline-derived CDR1 and CDR2 are DFQATT and SNEGSKA (reference sequence). This CDR3 is 11 amino acids long. Between the trimmed V and J ends, which lost 1 base and 10 bases, there was a span of 8 bases. Written as DNA, the CDR3 is TGCAGTGCTAGAGGACCCAGCGAGCAGTTCTTC. It specifies CSARGPSEQFF.

The chain combines TRBV29-1 with TRBJ1-4; 11 nucleotides agree with TRBD1. Looked up from germline, CDR1 is SQVTM and CDR2 is ANQGSEA. The CDR3 runs to 13 residues. The CDR3 DNA sequence: TGCGGCGGGGGACAGGGGGAAGGTGAAAAACTGTTTTTT. It translates to CGGGQGEGEKLFF.

This clone was seen a single time. The V and J genes are TRBV10-3 and TRBJ1-2, with TRBD1 as a possible D gene (6 bases). The V end lost 6 bases, the J end lost 2 bases, and 10 bases lay between the germline ends. This CDR3 comprises 13 residues. CDR1 ENHRY and CDR2 SYGVKD come from the germline V gene. As DNA, the CDR3 is TGTGCCATCAGCTCGGACAGAAACTATGGCTACACCTTC. Translated: CAISSDRNYGYTF.

The V and J genes are TRBV13 and TRBJ2-6; D is uncertain. Trimming removed 0 bases from V and 3 bases from J, with 6 bases in between. Germline loops: CDR1 PRHDT, CDR2 FYEKMQ (reference sequence). There are 15 residues in the CDR3. Here the CDR3 reads CASSLGGIGANVLTF. The CDR3 bases are TGTGCCAGCAGCTTAGGAGGGATTGGGGCCAACGTCCTGACTTTC.

This clone was detected once. This rearrangement joins TRBV9 to TRBJ2-7; the D gene is possibly TRBD1 (7 bases). There are 15 residues in the CDR3. The germline V gene encodes CDR1 SGDLS and CDR2 YYNGEE. V was pared by 4 bases and J by 0 bases, with 14 bases between. CDR3 in DNA: TGTGCCAGCAGCTTCGGCGGGACAGCCTCCTACGAGCAGTACTTC. Amino acid sequence: CASSFGGTASYEQYF.

The chain links TRBV6-5 to TRBJ1-4; TRBD1 matches 7 bases. This CDR3 contains 13 residues. Germline V lookup: CDR1 MNHEY, CDR2 SVGAGI. Trimming removed 10 bases from V and 3 bases from J; junction bases left unmatched: 5. For the CDR3, the DNA is TGTGCCACTTCGGACAGGCCTAATGAAAAACTGTTTTTT. Protein sequence: CATSDRPNEKLFF.